The clone carrying this T cell receptor beta chain was detected ten times or more. TCRdb redid the calling of the 5' RACE reads with MiXCR, one entry per CDR3 protein. The repertoire consists of about 270,000 distinct CDR3 sequences, with around 15% occurring once and the leading ten covering around 23%. The data belong to a study of T-cell memory formation after mild COVID-19. Turning to the study itself: The study found TCR clusters largely donor specific.

The V end lost 5 bases, the J end lost 3 bases, and 11 bases lay between the germline ends. The CDR3 is made up of 13 amino acids. Looked up from germline, CDR1 is SEHNR and CDR2 is FQNEAQ (reference sequence). Sequences were obtained from PBMCs or a T cell subset sorted from them (not recorded which). This receptor was taken from a man between 18 and 29 years old who had mild COVID-19 (a few samples of this study predate the infection). Cell type and time point are not known. V is TRBV7-9 and J is TRBJ2-7; D is possibly TRBD1 (6 bases). The CDR3 DNA follows: TGTGCCAGCAGCCTTCTACAGGGCTACGAGCAGTACGTC. Amino acids: CASSLLQGYEQYV.